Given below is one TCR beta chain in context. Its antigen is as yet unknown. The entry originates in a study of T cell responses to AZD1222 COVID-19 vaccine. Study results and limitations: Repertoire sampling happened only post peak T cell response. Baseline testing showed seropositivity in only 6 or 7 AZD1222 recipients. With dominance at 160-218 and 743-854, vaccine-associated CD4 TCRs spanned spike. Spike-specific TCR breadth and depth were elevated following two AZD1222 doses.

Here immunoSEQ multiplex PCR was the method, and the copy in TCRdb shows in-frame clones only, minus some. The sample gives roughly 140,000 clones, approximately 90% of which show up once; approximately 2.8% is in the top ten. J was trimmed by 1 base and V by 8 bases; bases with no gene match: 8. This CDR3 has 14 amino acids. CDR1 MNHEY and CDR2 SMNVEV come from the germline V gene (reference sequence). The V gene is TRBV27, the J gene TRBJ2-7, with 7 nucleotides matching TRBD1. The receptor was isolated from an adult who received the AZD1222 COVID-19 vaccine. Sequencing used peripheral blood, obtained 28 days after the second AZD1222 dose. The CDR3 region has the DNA TGTGCCAGCTCGCGACAGGGTCAATCCTACGAGCAGTACTTC. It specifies CASSRQGQSYEQYF.